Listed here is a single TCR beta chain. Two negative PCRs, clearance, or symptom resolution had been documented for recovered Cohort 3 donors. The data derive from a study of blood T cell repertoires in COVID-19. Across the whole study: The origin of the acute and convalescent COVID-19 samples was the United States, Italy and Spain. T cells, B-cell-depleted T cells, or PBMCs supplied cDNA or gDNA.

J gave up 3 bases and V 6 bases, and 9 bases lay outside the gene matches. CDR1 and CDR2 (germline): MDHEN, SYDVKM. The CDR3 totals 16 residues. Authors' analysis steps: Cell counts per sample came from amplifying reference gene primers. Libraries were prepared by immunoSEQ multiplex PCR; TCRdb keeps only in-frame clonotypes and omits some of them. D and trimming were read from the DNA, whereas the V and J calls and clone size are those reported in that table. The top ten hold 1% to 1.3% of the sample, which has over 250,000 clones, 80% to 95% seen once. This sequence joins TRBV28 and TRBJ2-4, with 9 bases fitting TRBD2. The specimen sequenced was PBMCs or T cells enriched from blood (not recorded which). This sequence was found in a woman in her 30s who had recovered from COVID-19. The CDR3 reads CASSPGLARDKNIQYF. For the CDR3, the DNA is TGTGCCAGCAGCCCCGGACTAGCGAGGGACAAAAACATTCAGTACTTC.